A single sample gave rise to the 8 T cell receptor beta chains below, sequenced in a study of OX40 agonist ivuxolimab in advanced cancers. Sequencing used immunoSEQ multiplex PCR; TCRdb keeps in-frame clones, though not all of them. This sample has 45,000 or so clones, with almost 90% found just once. The sequencing used CD4+ or CD8+ T cells sorted from blood, collected in a trial of the OX40 agonist ivuxolimab. These receptors were obtained from an adult with an advanced solid tumor such as melanoma, head and neck, liver or kidney cancer.

This rearrangement joins TRBV18 to TRBJ2-7; TRBD1 matches 11 bases. Germline loops: CDR1 KGHSH, CDR2 LQKENI. The CDR3 extends over 16 amino acids. V lost 4 bases to trimming and J lost 3 bases; unmatched junction nucleotides: 8. The CDR3 reads CASSRSDRGLFYEQYF. CDR3 in DNA: TGTGCCAGCTCACGATCGGACAGGGGGCTTTTCTACGAGCAGTACTTC.

This chain uses TRBV27 with TRBJ2-2; D is perhaps TRBD1 or TRBD2 (5 bases each). The CDR3 length is 16 residues. V gave up 3 bases and J gave up 9 bases, with 20 bases separating them. CDR1 is MNHEY, CDR2 SMNVEV, per germline (reference sequence). The CDR3 DNA reads as TGTGCCAGCAGTTTCTTGTTCGGGGCCCCCCGCCGGGAGCTGTTTTTT. Translating gives CASSFLFGAPRRELFF.

The gene calls are TRBV7-2 and TRBJ1-1; no clear D gene. The ends were cut back, 2 bases at V and 1 base at J, with 11 bases in the middle. The CDR3 sequence is 15 residues long. Looked up from germline, CDR1 is SGHTA and CDR2 is FQGNSA. CDR3 sequence (DNA): TGTGCCAGCAGCTTATACGAGGCGAGGAACACTGAAGCTTTCTTT. Translated, it gives CASSLYEARNTEAFF.

The chain carries TRBV2 and TRBJ2-6; 7 bases agree with TRBD1. Trimming took 8 bases from V and 0 from J; bases not matched to a gene: 7. CDR3 length equals 16 residues. CDR1 is SNHLY and CDR2 is FYNNEI in the germline V gene. The CDR3 coding sequence is TGTGCCAGCGTCACAGGGGCCCGCTCTGGGGCCAACGTCCTGACTTTC. This translates into CASVTGARSGANVLTF.

The rearrangement uses TRBV5-1 and TRBJ1-4, with D uncertain. The CDR3 is 15 residues long. The V end lost 4 bases, the J end lost 5 bases, and 15 bases lay between the germline ends. Germline lookup yields CDR1 SGHRS and CDR2 YFSETQ. The CDR3 protein is CASSPREVGNEKLFF. The CDR3 coding sequence is TGCGCCAGCAGCCCCAGAGAGGTCGGCAATGAAAAACTGTTTTTT.

As for this clone: A read error may account for a junction end that differs from germline. Within the sample, other DNA sequences also encode this same CDR3. The V and J genes are TRBV2 and TRBJ1-5; D not certain. Germline lookup yields CDR1 SNHLY and CDR2 FYNNEI. The CDR3 is made up of 14 amino acids. Written as DNA, the CDR3 is TGTGCCAGCACCCCGACAAATAGCAATCAGCCCCAACATTTT. Translation: CASTPTNSNQPQHF.

This clone appeared a few times. The chain carries TRBV11-2 and TRBJ1-2, with D hard to call. Germline V CDR1 and CDR2: SGHAT, FQNNGV. There are 12 residues in the CDR3. V dropped 1 base and J dropped 4 bases, with 4 bases sitting between them. In DNA, the CDR3 is TGTGCCAGCAGCTTAGGGGCCTATGGCTACACCTTC. Its protein product is CASSLGAYGYTF.

The chain joins TRBV7-9 to TRBJ2-6; D possibly corresponds to TRBD1 (6 bases). Deletions cut 4 bases from V and 4 bases from J, with 8 bases between. Germline values: CDR1 SEHNR, CDR2 FQNEAQ (reference sequence). CDR3 length: 14 residues. The CDR3 loop reads CASSYGQGANVLTF. The CDR3 coding sequence is TGTGCCAGCAGCTACGGACAGGGGGCCAACGTCCTGACTTTC.